The rows below give T cell receptor beta chains drawn from one sample of a study of post-analysis software for immune sequencing data. From the PCR reads, TCRdb called clonotypes with MiXCR, one entry per CDR3 protein. The table shows about 820,000 distinct CDR3 sequences, with roughly 50% occurring only once. The sample taken for sequencing was blood. These receptor sequences come from a girl aged 5-17 years with multiple sclerosis. The conserved cysteine and the conserved F or W are not part of the CDR3 here.

v_gene,j_gene,CDR3aa
TRBV14,TRBJ2-1,ASSQELVYNEQF
TRBV20-1,TRBJ2-1,SASRTGRLDEQF
TRBV9,TRBJ2-2,ASTGSANTGELF
TRBV20-1,TRBJ2-7,SASRLTGTYEQY
TRBV7-8,TRBJ2-3,ASSVGAGGNTDTQY
TRBV7-8,TRBJ2-7,ASSLAVTSEQY
TRBV7-6,TRBJ2-3,ASREQGKGTDTQY
TRBV9,TRBJ2-3,ASSVGSGRITDTQY
TRBV7-3,TRBJ2-3,ASAPGGGYGDTQY
TRBV6-5,TRBJ1-2,ASSYSQGRYGYT
TRBV7-9,TRBJ2-1,ASRLDGSSYNEQF
TRBV20-1,TRBJ2-3,SARDSRPDTQY
TRBV6-5,TRBJ1-2,ASSYLGGNYGYT
TRBV27,TRBJ1-5,ASRRDSTYSNQPQH
TRBV12-3/TRBV12-4,TRBJ2-1,ASSLGPYEQF
TRBV7-9,TRBJ1-6,ASSLLGQGYSPLH
TRBV20-1,TRBJ1-1,SASGGAHTEAF
TRBV3-1,TRBJ2-7,ASSQGYEQY
TRBV29-1,TRBJ2-2,SVEVLGELF
TRBV4-2,TRBJ2-1,ASSQDFQGVEYEQF
TRBV6-5,TRBJ2-7,ASSLSSGIPAYYEQY
TRBV11-2,TRBJ1-4,ASSLFEVGTAEKLF
TRBV5-1,TRBJ2-7,ASSLSSGEGYEQY
TRBV20-1,TRBJ2-7,SARARGYNEQY
TRBV29-1,TRBJ2-4,SVVRHREQY
TRBV15,TRBJ2-1,ATSRDRVGTGGSDEQF
TRBV20-1,TRBJ2-5,SARDAGTSGRVVTQY
TRBV7-9,TRBJ1-1,ASSLLGQEGTEAF
TRBV14,TRBJ2-7,ASSPMGAGAYEQY